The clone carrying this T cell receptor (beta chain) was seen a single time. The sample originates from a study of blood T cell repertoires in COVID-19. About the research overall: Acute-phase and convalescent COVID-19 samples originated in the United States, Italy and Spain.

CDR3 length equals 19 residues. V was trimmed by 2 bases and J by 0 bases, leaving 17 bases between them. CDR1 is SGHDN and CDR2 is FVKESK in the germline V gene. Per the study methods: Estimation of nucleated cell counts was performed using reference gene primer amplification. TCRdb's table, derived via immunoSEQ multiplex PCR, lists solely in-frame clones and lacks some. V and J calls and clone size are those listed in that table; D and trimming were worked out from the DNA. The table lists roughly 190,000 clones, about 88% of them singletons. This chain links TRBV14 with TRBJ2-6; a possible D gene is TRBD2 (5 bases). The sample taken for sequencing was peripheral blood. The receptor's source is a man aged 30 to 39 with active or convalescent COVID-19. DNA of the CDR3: TGTGCCAGCAGCCAAACAAAGCGGCTCCGTGACTCTGGGGCCAACGTCCTGACTTTC. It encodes CASSQTKRLRDSGANVLTF.